Given below is one T cell receptor (beta chain) in context. The ends were cut back, 3 bases at V and 8 bases at J, with 14 bases in the middle. Germline CDR1 SGHRS, CDR2 YFSETQ. CDR3 length equals 13 residues. The entry originates in a study of T cell clones after liver transplantation. Study as a whole: Samples came from ITN030ST, which attempted immunosuppression withdrawal within 2 years of liver transplantation. A pre-transplant mixed lymphocyte reaction with TCRbeta sequencing defined graft-donor-reactive clones followed in post-transplant blood. HCV positivity affected three of eight recipients; the rest lacked autoimmune or viral indications. Draws occurred before transplant, before withdrawal, and after complete or failed withdrawal.

Assay: immunoSEQ multiplex PCR; the TCRdb copy retains only in-frame clones and omits some. The sample carries roughly 100,000 clones, 82% recorded once. The source is a human donor who received a liver transplant. The J gene is TRBJ1-1, the V gene TRBV5-1; no reliable D call. The sample consisted of CD4+ T cells from blood, taken before liver transplant. CDR3 in DNA: TGCGCCAGCAGCTGGACCGGGGTCCTAGAAGCTTTCTTT. It is translated as CASSWTGVLEAFF.